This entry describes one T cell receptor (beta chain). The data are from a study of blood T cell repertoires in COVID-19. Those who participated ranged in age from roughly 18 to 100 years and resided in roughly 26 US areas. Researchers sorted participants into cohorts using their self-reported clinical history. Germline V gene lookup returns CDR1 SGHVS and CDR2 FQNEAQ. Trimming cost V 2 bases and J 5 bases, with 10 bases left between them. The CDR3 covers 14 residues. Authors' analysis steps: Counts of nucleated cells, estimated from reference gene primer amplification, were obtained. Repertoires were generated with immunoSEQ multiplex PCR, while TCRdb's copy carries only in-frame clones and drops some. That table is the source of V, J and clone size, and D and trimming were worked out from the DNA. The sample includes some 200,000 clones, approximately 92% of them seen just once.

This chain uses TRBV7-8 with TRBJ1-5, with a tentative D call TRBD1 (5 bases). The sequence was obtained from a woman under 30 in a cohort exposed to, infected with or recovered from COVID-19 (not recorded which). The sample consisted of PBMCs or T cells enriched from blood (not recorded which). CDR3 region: CASSLWGRDQPQHF. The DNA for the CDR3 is TGTGCCAGCAGCTTATGGGGCAGAGATCAGCCCCAGCATTTT.